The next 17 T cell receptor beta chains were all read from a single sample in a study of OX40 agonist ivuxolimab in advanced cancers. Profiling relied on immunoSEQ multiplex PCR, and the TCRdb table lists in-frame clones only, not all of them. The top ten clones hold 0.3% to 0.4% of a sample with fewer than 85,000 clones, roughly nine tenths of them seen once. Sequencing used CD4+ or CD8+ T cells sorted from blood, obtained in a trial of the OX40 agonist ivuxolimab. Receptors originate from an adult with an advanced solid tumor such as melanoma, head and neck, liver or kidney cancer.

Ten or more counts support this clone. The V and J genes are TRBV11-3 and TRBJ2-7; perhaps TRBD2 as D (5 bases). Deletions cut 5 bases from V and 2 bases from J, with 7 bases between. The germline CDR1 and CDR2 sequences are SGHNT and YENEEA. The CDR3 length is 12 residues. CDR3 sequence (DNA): TGTGCCAGCAGCACCGGGACCTACGAGCAGTACTTC. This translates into CASSTGTYEQYF.

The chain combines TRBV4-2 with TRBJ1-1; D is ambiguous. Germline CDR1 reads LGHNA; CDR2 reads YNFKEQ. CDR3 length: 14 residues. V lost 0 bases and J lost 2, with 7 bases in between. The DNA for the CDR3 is TGTGCCAGCAGCCAAGATGGCAGTAACACTGAAGCTTTCTTT. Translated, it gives CASSQDGSNTEAFF.

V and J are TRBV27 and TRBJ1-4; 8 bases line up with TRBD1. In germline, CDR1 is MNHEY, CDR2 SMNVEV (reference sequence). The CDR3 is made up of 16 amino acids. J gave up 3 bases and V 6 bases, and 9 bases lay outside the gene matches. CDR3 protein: CASRSLRGPANEKLFF. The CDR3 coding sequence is TGTGCCAGCAGAAGTCTCAGGGGGCCAGCTAATGAAAAACTGTTTTTT.

In DNA, the CDR3 is TGTGCCAGCAGCCCCCCAGGGTCGGACAGGGCCTCTGGAAACACCATATATTTT. Protein product: CASSPPGSDRASGNTIYF. The chain links TRBV9 to TRBJ1-3, with 8 bases identical to TRBD1. The V gene end was trimmed by 4 bases and the J gene end by 0 bases; junction bases not matched to a gene: 12. The length of the CDR3 is 18 residues. Germline V gene sequence: CDR1 SGDLS, CDR2 YYNGEE.

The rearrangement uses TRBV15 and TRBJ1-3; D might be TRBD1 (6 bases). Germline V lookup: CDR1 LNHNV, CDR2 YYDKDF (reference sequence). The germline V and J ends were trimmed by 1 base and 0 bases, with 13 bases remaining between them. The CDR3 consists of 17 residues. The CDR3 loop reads CATSRGVGHGSGNTIYF. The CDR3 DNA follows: TGTGCCACCAGCAGAGGGGTGGGACACGGCTCTGGAAACACCATATATTTT.

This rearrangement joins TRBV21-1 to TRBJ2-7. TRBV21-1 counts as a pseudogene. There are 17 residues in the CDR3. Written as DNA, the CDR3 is TGTGCCAGCAGCAAAGGAGGAACAGGGGAGGGTTCCTACGAGCAGTACTTC. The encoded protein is CASSKGGTGEGSYEQYF.

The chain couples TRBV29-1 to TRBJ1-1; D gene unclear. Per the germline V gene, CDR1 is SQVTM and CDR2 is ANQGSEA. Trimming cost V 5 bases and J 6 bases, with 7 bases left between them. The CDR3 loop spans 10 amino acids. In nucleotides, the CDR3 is TGCAGCGTTCTCTCCCCTGAAGCTTTCTTT. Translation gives CSVLSPEAFF.

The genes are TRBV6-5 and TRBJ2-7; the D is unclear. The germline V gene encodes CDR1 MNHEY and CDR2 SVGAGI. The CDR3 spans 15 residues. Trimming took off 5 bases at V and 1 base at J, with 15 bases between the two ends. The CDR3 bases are TGTGCCAGCAGTCCCATCTACGGCTCTTCCTACGAGCAGTACTTC. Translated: CASSPIYGSSYEQYF.

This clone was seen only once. The CDR3 nucleotides are TGTGCCAGCAGCTTACTAGCGGGGGTCCAAGAGACCCAGTACTTC. The encoded protein is CASSLLAGVQETQYF. The chain couples TRBV7-6 to TRBJ2-5; 10 nucleotides align to TRBD2. Trimming removed 2 bases from V and 1 base from J; junction bases left unmatched: 1. CDR1 SGHVS and CDR2 FNYEAQ come from the germline V gene. The CDR3 consists of 15 residues.

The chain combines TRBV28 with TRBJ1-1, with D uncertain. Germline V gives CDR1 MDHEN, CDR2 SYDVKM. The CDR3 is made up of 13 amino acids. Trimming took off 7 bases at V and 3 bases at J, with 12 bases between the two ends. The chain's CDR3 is CASTTATDTEAFF. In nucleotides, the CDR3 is TGTGCCAGCACCACCGCGACGGACACTGAAGCTTTCTTT.

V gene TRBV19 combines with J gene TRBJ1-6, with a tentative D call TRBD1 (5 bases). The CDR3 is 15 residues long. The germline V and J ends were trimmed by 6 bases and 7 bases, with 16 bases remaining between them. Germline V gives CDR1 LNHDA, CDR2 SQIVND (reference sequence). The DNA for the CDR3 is TGTGCCAGTAGAATGGGGGGATCGGTCAATTCACCCCTCCACTTT. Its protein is CASRMGGSVNSPLHF. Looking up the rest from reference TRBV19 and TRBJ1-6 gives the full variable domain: DGGITQSPKYLFRKEGQNVTLSCEQNLNHDAMYWYRQDPGQGLRLIYYSQIVNDFQKGDIAEGYSVSREKKESFPLTVTSAQKNPTAFYLCASRMGGSVNSPLHFGNGTRLTVT.

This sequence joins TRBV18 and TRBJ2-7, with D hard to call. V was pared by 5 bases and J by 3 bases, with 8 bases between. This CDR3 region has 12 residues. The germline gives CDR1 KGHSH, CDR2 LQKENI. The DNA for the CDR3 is TGTGCCAGCTCATTAGGCGGCTACGAGCAGTACTTC. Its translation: CASSLGGYEQYF. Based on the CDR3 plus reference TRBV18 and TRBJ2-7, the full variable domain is NAGVMQNPRHLVRRRGQEARLRCSPMKGHSHVYWYRQLPEEGLKFMVYLQKENIIDESGMPKERFSAEFPKEGPSILRIQQVVRGDSAAYFCASSLGGYEQYFGPGTRLTVT.

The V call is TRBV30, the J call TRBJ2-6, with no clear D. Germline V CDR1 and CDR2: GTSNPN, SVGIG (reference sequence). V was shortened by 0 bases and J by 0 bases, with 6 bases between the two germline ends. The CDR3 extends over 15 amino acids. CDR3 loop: CAWSVGHSGANVLTF. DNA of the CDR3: TGTGCCTGGAGTGTAGGGCACTCTGGGGCCAACGTCCTGACTTTC.

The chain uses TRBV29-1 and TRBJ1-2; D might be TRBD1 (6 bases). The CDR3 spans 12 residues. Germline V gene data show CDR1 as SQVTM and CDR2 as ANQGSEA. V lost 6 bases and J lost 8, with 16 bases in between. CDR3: CSVGGSYDGYTF. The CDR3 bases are TGCAGCGTGGGGGGCAGTTACGACGGCTACACCTTC. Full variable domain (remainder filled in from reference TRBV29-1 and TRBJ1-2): SAVISQKPSRDICQRGTSLTIQCQVDSQVTMMFWYRQQPGQSLTLIATANQGSEATYESGFVIDKFPISRPNLTFSTLTVSNMSPEDSSIYLCSVGGSYDGYTFGSGTRLTVV.

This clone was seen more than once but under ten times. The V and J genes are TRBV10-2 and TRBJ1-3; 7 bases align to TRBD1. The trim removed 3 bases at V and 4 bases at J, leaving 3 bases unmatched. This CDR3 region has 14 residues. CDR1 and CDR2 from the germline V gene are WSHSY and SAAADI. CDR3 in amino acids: CASSDQGGGNTIYF. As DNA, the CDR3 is TGCGCCAGCAGTGATCAGGGGGGCGGAAACACCATATATTTT.

The CDR3 loop is CASNRAGGAYEQYF. CDR3 DNA: TGTGCCAGCAATCGCGCGGGAGGAGCCTACGAGCAGTACTTC. The V call is TRBV28, the J call TRBJ2-7, with TRBD2 matching 8 bases. The germline V gene encodes CDR1 MDHEN and CDR2 SYDVKM. J gave up 2 bases and V 7 bases, and 7 bases lay outside the gene matches. The CDR3 runs 14 residues.

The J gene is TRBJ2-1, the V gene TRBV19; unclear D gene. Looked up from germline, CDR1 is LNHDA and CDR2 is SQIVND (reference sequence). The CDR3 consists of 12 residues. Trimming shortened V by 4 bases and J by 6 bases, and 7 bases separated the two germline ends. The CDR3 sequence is CASSKASNEQFF. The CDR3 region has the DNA TGTGCCAGTAGTAAAGCGAGCAATGAGCAGTTCTTC.